Below, 3 T cell receptor beta chains from the same sample are listed, as sequenced in a study of neurological immune-mediated disorders. Each CDR3 protein is one row after TCRdb ran MiXCR on the 5' RACE reads. The sample has approximately 90,000 distinct CDR3 sequences, approximately 3.3% seen once; the top ten hold under 6.5%. Input material: PBMCs. The source is a woman aged 18-29 years with multiple sclerosis.

The sample holds many counts of this clonotype. This sequence joins TRBV10-3 and TRBJ2-2; no definite D call. Germline lookup yields CDR1 ENHRY and CDR2 SYGVKD. The CDR3 contains 12 residues. V lost 11 bases and J lost 7, with 14 bases in between. For the CDR3, the DNA is TGTGCCGCCAGAGAGTTGGGCGGGGAGCTGTTTTTT. It is translated as CAARELGGELFF.

This clonotype was detected ten times or more. The rearrangement links TRBV20-1 to TRBJ1-5, with TRBD1 matching 9 bases. The CDR3 extends over 15 amino acids. Germline values: CDR1 DFQATT, CDR2 SNEGSKA (reference sequence). V was pared by 0 bases and J by 5 bases, with 5 bases of the junction left unmatched. CDR3 bases: TGCAGTGCTAGAGATTCTGGGACAGGGTATCAGCCCCAGCATTTT. It specifies CSARDSGTGYQPQHF.

This clonotype was counted at least ten times. The chain is built from TRBV7-2 and TRBJ1-2; a possible D gene is TRBD1 (5 bases). V shed 2 bases and J shed 5 bases, with 12 bases lying between them. Germline V lookup: CDR1 SGHTA, CDR2 FQGNSA. This CDR3 spans 14 amino acids. This CDR3 is CASSLIGAAYGYTF. DNA of the CDR3: TGTGCCAGCAGCTTAATAGGGGCAGCATATGGCTACACCTTC. Full variable domain (remainder filled in from reference TRBV7-2 and TRBJ1-2): GAGVSQSPSNKVTEKGKDVELRCDPISGHTALYWYRQSLGQGLEFLIYFQGNSAPDKSGLPSDRFSAERTGGSVSTLTIQRTQQEDSAVYLCASSLIGAAYGYTFGSGTRLTVV.